This entry lists 8 T cell receptor beta chains sequenced from one sample in a study of CD8+ T cells in alopecia areata. Reverse transcribed after extraction, RNA yielded cDNA as the sequencing template. Using immunoSEQ multiplex PCR, the repertoire was profiled, and TCRdb retains in-frame clones only, with some absent. The sample consists of about 250,000 clones, about 68% of them appearing once. The input for sequencing was CD4+ T cells sorted from blood, taken at week 0. These receptors came from a human donor with alopecia areata.

In this sample, this clone turned up once. V usage is TRBV7-2 and J usage is TRBJ2-1; D gene unclear. There are 14 residues in the CDR3. V was clipped by 5 bases and J by 4 bases, with 12 bases between them. Germline V gives CDR1 SGHTA, CDR2 FQGNSA. In DNA, the CDR3 is TGTGCCAGCAGCACCCCGGATCGTTACAATGAGCAGTTCTTC. This translates into CASSTPDRYNEQFF.

The CDR3: CASRTGPATNEKLFF. CDR3 bases: TGTGCCAGCAGGACAGGGCCTGCAACTAATGAAAAACTGTTTTTT. This chain links TRBV6-1 with TRBJ1-4, with 7 bases matching TRBD1. V gave up 6 bases and J gave up 0 bases; unmatched junction bases: 4. The germline CDR1 and CDR2 sequences are MNHNS and SASEGT. CDR3 length: 15 residues.

The V call is TRBV29-1, the J call TRBJ1-1; TRBD1 aligns across 9 bases. Germline trimming cut 7 bases from V and 3 bases from J; bases unmatched to any gene: 3. The CDR3 covers 12 residues. In germline, CDR1 is SQVTM, CDR2 ANQGSEA. In nucleotides, the CDR3 is TGCAGCGCACAGGGGGCGGACACTGAAGCTTTCTTT. Protein product: CSAQGADTEAFF.

The chain uses TRBV30 and TRBJ1-2; D gene unclear. With 2 bases removed from V and 4 bases from J, the gap between germline ends came to 8 bases. The length of the CDR3 is 12 residues. Germline V CDR1 and CDR2: GTSNPN, SVGIG (reference sequence). CDR3 sequence (DNA): TGTGCCTGGAGTCCGAACACCTATGGCTACACCTTC. This sequence encodes CAWSPNTYGYTF.

The V call is TRBV5-1, the J call TRBJ2-3, with 7 bases aligning to TRBD1. The V segment lost 6 bases and the J segment 0 bases; nucleotides outside the gene matches: 4. The CDR3 is made up of 14 amino acids. Germline assignment: CDR1 SGHRS and CDR2 YFSETQ. In DNA, the CDR3 is TGCGCCAGCAACAGGGGCGACAGCACAGATACGCAGTATTTT. Translation gives CASNRGDSTDTQYF. Variable domain in full (rest from reference TRBV5-1 and TRBJ2-3): KAGVTQTPRYLIKTRGQQVTLSCSPISGHRSVSWYQQTPGQGLQFLFEYFSETQRNKGNFPGRFSGRQFSNSRSEMNVSTLELGDSALYLCASNRGDSTDTQYFGPGTRLTVL.

This clone was counted between two and nine times. The rearrangement uses TRBV5-1 and TRBJ2-7, with TRBD2 matching over 8 bases. CDR3 length: 16 amino acids. The germline V gene has CDR1 SGHRS and CDR2 YFSETQ. V was clipped by 0 bases and J by 7 bases; unmatched bases: 12. DNA of the CDR3: TGCGCCAGCAGCTTGGGACCCGGGGTAGCGGGGCAAGAGCAGTACTTC. Protein product: CASSLGPGVAGQEQYF.

This chain connects TRBV4-1 to TRBJ2-2, with 9 bases identical to TRBD1. V shed 1 base and J 5 bases; nucleotides not matched to a gene: 11. Germline lookup yields CDR1 MGHRA and CDR2 YSYEKL. This CDR3 is 18 amino acids long. The CDR3 is CASSQAHLGQGGTGELFF. CDR3 sequence (DNA): TGCGCCAGCAGCCAAGCCCATCTGGGACAGGGAGGTACCGGGGAGCTGTTTTTT.

This clone was counted only a few times. V gene TRBV29-1 combines with J gene TRBJ2-2; D might be TRBD2 (7 bases). The CDR3 is 18 residues long. Germline assignment: CDR1 SQVTM and CDR2 ANQGSEA. V was cut by 5 bases and J by 1 base, with 23 bases left in between. The CDR3 sequence is CSVRNPVGGALNTGELFF. CDR3 nucleotide sequence: TGCAGCGTTAGAAACCCCGTTGGGGGGGCGTTGAACACCGGGGAGCTGTTTTTT.